This T cell receptor beta chain was profiled in a study of cytomegalovirus exposure and HLA in healthy donors. The primer mix had 60 Vbeta and 13 Jbeta primers. The method was immunoSEQ multiplex PCR; TCRdb's version includes in-frame clones alone and lacks a portion of them. The sample shows around 150,000 clones, around four fifths of them seen only once. Germline CDR1 is MGHRA and CDR2 is YSYEKL. The CDR3 has 14 residues. J lost 5 bases, V lost 1 base, and 5 bases had no gene match. Sequenced input: PBMCs. This sequence was found in a man between 40 and 49 years old in good health and CMV-seronegative. The V gene is TRBV4-1, the J gene TRBJ2-7; TRBD1 matches at 7 bases. CDR3 nucleotides: TGCGCCAGCAGCCAAGTACAGGGGAAGAACGAGCAGTACTTC. Amino acids: CASSQVQGKNEQYF.